This is a list of T cell receptor beta chains from one sample in a study of cytomegalovirus exposure and HLA in healthy donors. Repertoires were generated with immunoSEQ multiplex PCR, while TCRdb's copy carries only in-frame clones and drops some. The sample consists of under 150,000 clones, about 80% of them appearing once. Material: PBMCs. The receptors were sampled from a man younger than 30 in good health and CMV-seronegative. Each CDR3 is given with its conserved first and last residue. A D gene is named only where the DNA matches it firmly. Rows may omit the clone size; those that give it use once, few, many or a size class.

>TRBJ2-2|TRBD2|few|TRBV7-6
TGTGCCAGCAGCCTTACCGCCAGGGGGACTAGCGGGAAACGGACCGGGGAGCTGTTTTTT
CASSLTARGTSGKRTGELFF
>TRBJ2-7|.|few|TRBV5-1
TGCGCCAGCAGCCTACCCAACAGGGACCGCTCCTACGAGCAGTACTTC
CASSLPNRDRSYEQYF
>TRBJ1-4|.|.|TRBV7-7
TGTGCCAGCCTCGGCAGGGTTAATGAAAAACTGTTTTTT
CASLGRVNEKLFF
>TRBJ2-3|TRBD2|.|TRBV4-1
TGCGCCAGCAGCCACTTGACTAGCGGAGGTCCCACAGATACGCAGTATTTT
CASSHLTSGGPTDTQYF
>TRBJ1-4|TRBD1|.|TRBV5-1
TGCGCCAGCTCTCCGACAGGGTTAAACGAAAAACTGTTTTTT
CASSPTGLNEKLFF
>TRBJ2-7|TRBD1|.|TRBV4-2
TGTGCCAGCAGCCAAGCGGGACAGGTCTCCTACGAGCAGTACTTC
CASSQAGQVSYEQYF
>TRBJ1-5|.|.|TRBV20-1
TGCAGTGCTAGGATAGGACAAGCCCAGCATTTT
CSARIGQAQHF
>TRBJ2-1|TRBD1|few|TRBV15
TGTGCCACCAGCAGGGAACCGGGACAGCACTCCTACAATGAGCAGTTCTTC
CATSREPGQHSYNEQFF
>TRBJ2-7|.|.|TRBV27
TGTGCCAGCTCCCCTAGTCCGGCTGGCGAGCAGTACTTC
CASSPSPAGEQYF
>TRBJ2-7|TRBD2|.|TRBV27
TGTGCCAGCAGTCCCCGGGACTATAACGAGCAGTACTTC
CASSPRDYNEQYF
>TRBJ1-5|.|.|TRBV6-6
TGTGCCAGCAGTTACGCGCCAGGTGGTCAGCCCCAGCATTTT
CASSYAPGGQPQHF
>TRBJ1-1|.|.|TRBV6-5
TGTGCCAGCAGTTATGAGGCCAGGGGTCGCACTGAAGCTTTCTTT
CASSYEARGRTEAFF
>TRBJ1-6|.|.|TRBV5-1
TGCGCCAGCAGCGGGGAGAGCTCCTATAATTCACCCCTCCACTTT
CASSGESSYNSPLHF
>TRBJ2-1|.|.|TRBV29-1
TGCAGCGTTGAAGGGACAGCCGACAATGAGCAGTTCTTC
CSVEGTADNEQFF
>TRBJ2-1|TRBD2|few|TRBV2
TGTGCCAGCACGGGACTAGCGGGGTACAATGAGCAGTTCTTC
CASTGLAGYNEQFF
>TRBJ2-2|TRBD2|.|TRBV27
TGTGCCAGCAGTTTGGTATTAGCGGGGGGGCACGGGGAGCTGTTTTTT
CASSLVLAGGHGELFF
>TRBJ2-1|TRBD2|.|TRBV9
TGTGCCAGCAGCGTAGGGGGCGGGGGGGACAATGAGCAGTTCTTC
CASSVGGGGDNEQFF
>TRBJ2-3|TRBD2|few|TRBV11-2
TGTGCCAGCAGCTTAAGGATAGCGGGGGGGTATTCCATTACAGATACGCAGTATTTT
CASSLRIAGGYSITDTQYF
>TRBJ2-5|TRBD2|.|TRBV7-6
TGTGCCAGCAGTCGTCAGACTAGCTCGGAGACCCAGTACTTC
CASSRQTSSETQYF
>TRBJ1-6|TRBD1|.|TRBV18
TGTGCCAGCTCGTACCGACAGGGAAGTAGTCCAAATTCACCCCTCCACTTT
CASSYRQGSSPNSPLHF
>TRBJ2-2|.|few|TRBV28
TGTGCCAGCAGTTTAACCCAGACCGGGGAGCTGTTTTTT
CASSLTQTGELFF
>TRBJ2-7|TRBD1|.|TRBV7-3
TGTGCCAGCAGCTTAACCCCGACAGGGCCTACCTACGAGCAGTACTTC
CASSLTPTGPTYEQYF
>TRBJ1-5|.|.|TRBV14
TGTGCCAGCAGCAAAGGGGCCGAGCAGCCCCAGCATTTT
CASSKGAEQPQHF
>TRBJ2-3|.|.|TRBV19
TGTGCCAGTAGTCCAACCCGGGAAGGCTGGGGCACAGATACGCAGTATTTT
CASSPTREGWGTDTQYF
>TRBJ1-3|.|.|TRBV28
TGTGCCAGCAGTCCACCCGGACAGACTGGAAACACCATATATTTT
CASSPPGQTGNTIYF
>TRBJ2-7|.|.|TRBV28
TGTGCCAGCAGTTCCAACTTTCGAGAAACGGGCTACGAGCAGTACTTC
CASSSNFRETGYEQYF
>TRBJ2-7|.|.|TRBV4-2
TGTGCCAGCAGCCAAGATCACCGGAGTGGTTACGAGCAGTACTTC
CASSQDHRSGYEQYF
>TRBJ2-7|TRBD2|.|TRBV7-6
TGTGCCAGCAGCCCGGGACTATCCCACGAGCAGTACTTC
CASSPGLSHEQYF
>TRBJ2-7|TRBD1|.|TRBV15
TGTGCCACCAGCAAAGGACAGGGTGGCCCCTACGAGCAGTACTTC
CATSKGQGGPYEQYF
>TRBJ1-1|.|.|TRBV13
TGTGCCAGCAGCTCTAACCCCACTGAAGCTTTCTTT
CASSSNPTEAFF
>TRBJ2-2|TRBD2|.|TRBV7-9
TGTCCCAGCAGCCAACAACGACTAGCGGGGTCGACCGGGGAGCTGTTTTTT
CPSSQQRLAGSTGELFF
>TRBJ1-5|TRBD1|once|TRBV2
TGTGCCAGCAGTTCGGAACCGGGACAGGGGGGGAATCAGCCCCAGCATTTT
CASSSEPGQGGNQPQHF
>TRBJ2-7|TRBD1|once|TRBV19
TGTGCCAGTAGTATAGGGACAGGGGTCCTCTACGAGCAGTACTTC
CASSIGTGVLYEQYF
>TRBJ2-7|.|.|TRBV29-1
TGCAGCCCCGGGGAGGACAGGAAAGTTAGCTCCTACGAGCAGTACTTC
CSPGEDRKVSSYEQYF
>TRBJ1-2|TRBD1|.|TRBV13
TGTGCCAGCAGCCCCGACAGGGGTGACTATGGCTACACCTTC
CASSPDRGDYGYTF
>TRBJ2-5|.|.|TRBV28
TGTGCCAGCAGCGCAACTATACAAGAGACCCAGTACTTC
CASSATIQETQYF
>TRBJ2-5|TRBD1|.|TRBV7-3
TGTGCCAGCAGCTTAACGACCGGGACAGGGGGAGAGACCCAGTACTTC
CASSLTTGTGGETQYF
>TRBJ1-5|.|.|TRBV30
TGTGCCTGGAGTAGGCAGGGTCCTGAGCCCCAGCATTTT
CAWSRQGPEPQHF
>TRBJ2-2|.|.|TRBV30
TGTGCCTGGAGTGTAAGCTCCACCACCGGGGAGCTGTTTTTT
CAWSVSSTTGELFF
>TRBJ1-1|TRBD1|.|TRBV5-1
TGCGCCAGCAGCTTGTCTCGGGACAGTGAAGCTTTCTTT
CASSLSRDSEAFF
>TRBJ2-3|TRBD2|.|TRBV5-4
TGTGCCAGCACCCCAGGTAGCGGGAAGGCAACAGATACGCAGTATTTT
CASTPGSGKATDTQYF
>TRBJ2-7|.|.|TRBV5-5
TGTGCCAGCAGCTGGGGGGTAGCGTTTTCCTACGAGCAGTACTTC
CASSWGVAFSYEQYF
>TRBJ2-1|.|.|TRBV7-9
TGTGCCAGCAGCTTAGTTCCCTATGAGCAGTTCTTC
CASSLVPYEQFF
>TRBJ2-7|.|.|TRBV21-1
TGTGCCAGCAGCGCAGGCGGATGGTGGCAGGGGCCCTACGAGCAGTACTTC
CASSAGGWWQGPYEQYF
>TRBJ2-7|.|once|TRBV6-5
TGTGCCAGCAGTTACAGCCGGGTGGTGTTAGCTACCGAGCAGTACTTC
CASSYSRVVLATEQYF
>TRBJ2-7|TRBD2|.|TRBV7-6
TGTGCCAGCAGCTTAACGCAAGCGGGGGGTGCCTACGAGCAGTACTTC
CASSLTQAGGAYEQYF
>TRBJ1-1|.|.|TRBV6-6
TGTGCCAGCAGTTACGTAGAGCGCACTGAAGCTTTCTTT
CASSYVERTEAFF
>TRBJ1-2|TRBD1|.|TRBV6-5
TGTGCCAGCAGAAGGACAGGGTCTGTCTATGGCTACACCTTC
CASRRTGSVYGYTF
>TRBJ2-7|TRBD2|.|TRBV28
TGTGCCAGCAGTACCCTCGGACTAGCGGGGATTTACGAGCAGTACTTC
CASSTLGLAGIYEQYF